This T cell receptor (beta chain) derives from a study of CD8 T cells in ankylosing spondylitis. One entry per CDR3 protein, called by TCRdb with MiXCR from the 5' RACE reads. The sample lists roughly 90,000 distinct CDR3 sequences; roughly 9% were seen once. This CDR3 contains 15 residues. Trimming took 2 bases from V and 2 from J, leaving 10 bases between them. The germline CDR1 and CDR2 sequences are MNHEY and SMNVEV (reference sequence). General observations from the study: A TCR beta motif made of several highly homologous variants seemed typical of ankylosing spondylitis blood.

This clonotype has at least ten counts. Its antigen is currently unknown. This sequence was found in a male donor with ankylosing spondylitis. This rearrangement joins TRBV27 to TRBJ2-1; D possibly corresponds to TRBD1 (5 bases). Sequenced material: blood, either unsorted or a sorted T cell fraction (not recorded which). DNA for the CDR3: TGTGCCAGCAGTTTAAGCCAGGGTACCTACAATGAGCAGTTCTTC. This translates into CASSLSQGTYNEQFF.